This TCR beta chain was recovered during a study of spatial heterogeneity in lung cancer. V gave up 1 base and J gave up 0 bases, with 0 bases separating them. CDR3 length equals 12 residues. There are many counts of this clonotype. Every TCR cDNA molecule bore a unique molecular identifier. Each CDR3 protein is one row after TCRdb ran MiXCR on the 5' RACE reads. The data hold about 48,000 distinct CDR3 sequences, with approximately 5% observed a single time. Regarding time point: sample taken at primary tumor resection. Sequencing of whole RNA from tumor, nontumor lung or frozen PBMC involved no sorting. Untreated early-stage non-small cell lung cancer patients, roughly 72 in total, were the donors.

V and J are TRBV12-3 or TRBV12-4 and TRBJ1-1; D is uncertain. The sequence derives from a male donor with early-stage non-small cell lung cancer. The sequences come from PBMCs, collected at surgery. In DNA form, the CDR3 reads TGTGCCAGCAGTTTAGTGAACACTGAAGCTTTCTTT. This translates into CASSLVNTEAFF.